This is a list of T cell receptor beta chains from one sample in a study of cytomegalovirus exposure and HLA in healthy donors. Clones were sequenced by immunoSEQ multiplex PCR, and TCRdb holds only the in-frame ones, with some missing. The sample yields a few hundred thousand clones, 83% seen once. Sequences were obtained from PBMCs. These receptors were obtained from a girl aged 5-17 years in good health and CMV-seronegative. Both conserved end residues are part of each CDR3. The D gene is left open where the match is weak. Clone size appears in some rows only: once, few, many, or a class for an expanded clone.

CDR3 DNA: TGCGCCAGCAGTCCTTTTACAGGGACTACCCTCCCTTCACCCCTCCACTTT
CDR3 protein: CASSPFTGTTLPSPLHF
clone size: .
J gene: TRBJ1-6
D gene: .
V gene: TRBV23-1

CDR3 DNA: TGTGCCAGCAGCCGTCGGGACAGCACCTACGAGCAGTACTTC
CDR3 protein: CASSRRDSTYEQYF
clone size: .
J gene: TRBJ2-7
D gene: TRBD1
V gene: TRBV7-8

CDR3 DNA: TGTGCCAGCAGCTTAGGACAGGGGGCAATCGGCACTGAAGCTTTCTTT
CDR3 protein: CASSLGQGAIGTEAFF
clone size: .
J gene: TRBJ1-1
D gene: TRBD1
V gene: TRBV7-9

CDR3 DNA: TGTGCCAGTAGTATATCACAGGTCTCCTACGAGCAGTACTTC
CDR3 protein: CASSISQVSYEQYF
clone size: .
J gene: TRBJ2-7
D gene: .
V gene: TRBV19

CDR3 DNA: TGTGCCAGCTCACCAGAGAGAGGACAGGGGCCCCTCTACGAGCAGTACTTC
CDR3 protein: CASSPERGQGPLYEQYF
clone size: .
J gene: TRBJ2-7
D gene: TRBD1
V gene: TRBV18

CDR3 DNA: TGTGCCAGCAGCTTAGCGGCCTCCTACGAGCAGTACTTC
CDR3 protein: CASSLAASYEQYF
clone size: .
J gene: TRBJ2-7
D gene: .
V gene: TRBV7-2

CDR3 DNA: TGTGCCAGCTCACCCCCACAGGGGGCACACGAGCAGTACTTC
CDR3 protein: CASSPPQGAHEQYF
clone size: .
J gene: TRBJ2-7
D gene: TRBD1
V gene: TRBV18

CDR3 DNA: TGTGCCAGCAGTTACAGGGGTCAATCCGGGGCCAACGTCCTGACTTTC
CDR3 protein: CASSYRGQSGANVLTF
clone size: .
J gene: TRBJ2-6
D gene: TRBD1
V gene: TRBV28

CDR3 DNA: TGTGCCAGCAGTCCGCGGGGGGGCTTTCAAGAGACCCAGTACTTC
CDR3 protein: CASSPRGGFQETQYF
clone size: once
J gene: TRBJ2-5
D gene: TRBD2
V gene: TRBV6-5

CDR3 DNA: TGTGCCAGCAGCTTAGGACAGGCAGGGTCACCCCTCCACTTT
CDR3 protein: CASSLGQAGSPLHF
clone size: .
J gene: TRBJ1-6
D gene: .
V gene: TRBV7-6

CDR3 DNA: TGCAGCGTTCAAGGTCGACAGGGTTTGACCTACGAGCAGTACTTC
CDR3 protein: CSVQGRQGLTYEQYF
clone size: .
J gene: TRBJ2-7
D gene: TRBD1
V gene: TRBV29-1

CDR3 DNA: TGTGCCTGGGCGGGACAGAACTATGGCTACACCTTC
CDR3 protein: CAWAGQNYGYTF
clone size: .
J gene: TRBJ1-2
D gene: TRBD1
V gene: TRBV30

CDR3 DNA: TGTGCCAGCAGTTATTCCACCCTCGGCACCGGGGAGCTGTTTTTT
CDR3 protein: CASSYSTLGTGELFF
clone size: .
J gene: TRBJ2-2
D gene: .
V gene: TRBV6-5

CDR3 DNA: TGTGCCAGCAGCTTAATCCAGGGGTGGGGCTACACCTTC
CDR3 protein: CASSLIQGWGYTF
clone size: .
J gene: TRBJ1-2
D gene: .
V gene: TRBV7-2

CDR3 DNA: TGTTCCAGCAGCTTATTGGCCGAAGAGACCCAGTACTTC
CDR3 protein: CSSSLLAEETQYF
clone size: .
J gene: TRBJ2-5
D gene: .
V gene: TRBV7-9

CDR3 DNA: TGTGCCAGCAGCTCCCAACCCCGATGGACAGGGGAAGAGACCCAGTACTTC
CDR3 protein: CASSSQPRWTGEETQYF
clone size: .
J gene: TRBJ2-5
D gene: TRBD1
V gene: TRBV7-3

CDR3 DNA: TGTGCCAGCAGTGAGGGGCCCCGAGGAGGGGCTATCTCCTACGAGCAGTACTTC
CDR3 protein: CASSEGPRGGAISYEQYF
clone size: .
J gene: TRBJ2-7
D gene: .
V gene: TRBV2

CDR3 DNA: TGTGCCAGCAGAAGACAGGGATCCTACGAGCAGTACTTC
CDR3 protein: CASRRQGSYEQYF
clone size: .
J gene: TRBJ2-7
D gene: TRBD1
V gene: TRBV27

CDR3 DNA: TGTGCCAGCAGTTTGGCTAGCGCCCACAATGAGCAGTTCTTC
CDR3 protein: CASSLASAHNEQFF
clone size: .
J gene: TRBJ2-1
D gene: .
V gene: TRBV28

CDR3 DNA: TGTGCCAGCAGCGCGGGATCAGGACCTAACTATGGCTACACCTTC
CDR3 protein: CASSAGSGPNYGYTF
clone size: .
J gene: TRBJ1-2
D gene: .
V gene: TRBV7-3

CDR3 DNA: TGTGCCAGCAGCGTACAGGCCAATGAGCAGTTCTTC
CDR3 protein: CASSVQANEQFF
clone size: .
J gene: TRBJ2-1
D gene: .
V gene: TRBV9

CDR3 DNA: TGTGCCAGCAGCCCGACCGGGACAGACAACTATGGCTACACCTTC
CDR3 protein: CASSPTGTDNYGYTF
clone size: .
J gene: TRBJ1-2
D gene: TRBD1
V gene: TRBV11-2

CDR3 DNA: TGTGCCAGCAGTGACTCGAGCGGCCGGAAGAAGTTCTTC
CDR3 protein: CASSDSSGRKKFF
clone size: .
J gene: TRBJ2-1
D gene: .
V gene: TRBV6-4

CDR3 DNA: TGTGCCAGCAGTACCGACAGATACGACGGAAACACCATATATTTT
CDR3 protein: CASSTDRYDGNTIYF
clone size: .
J gene: TRBJ1-3
D gene: .
V gene: TRBV6-5

CDR3 DNA: TGTGCCACCAGCAGAAGGACAGGGGAGGAGGGCTACACCTTC
CDR3 protein: CATSRRTGEEGYTF
clone size: .
J gene: TRBJ1-2
D gene: TRBD1
V gene: TRBV15

CDR3 DNA: TGCGCCAGCAGCTTTAAGGGGGAGACGAAAGGCGGGGAGCTGTTTTTT
CDR3 protein: CASSFKGETKGGELFF
clone size: .
J gene: TRBJ2-2
D gene: .
V gene: TRBV5-1

CDR3 DNA: TGTGCCAGCAGCTTGCAGGGGGCTGGGAACACTGAAGCTTTCTTT
CDR3 protein: CASSLQGAGNTEAFF
clone size: .
J gene: TRBJ1-1
D gene: TRBD1
V gene: TRBV5-8

CDR3 DNA: TGTGCCAGCAGTCCACCACAGACAATAGCCCAGCATTTT
CDR3 protein: CASSPPQTIAQHF
clone size: .
J gene: TRBJ1-5
D gene: .
V gene: TRBV28

CDR3 DNA: TGTGCCAGTAGTATAGACAGGGAGGTTCGCGAGCAGTACTTC
CDR3 protein: CASSIDREVREQYF
clone size: .
J gene: TRBJ2-7
D gene: .
V gene: TRBV19

CDR3 DNA: TGTGCCAGCAGTGTCGACAGTTTAGGCACTGAAGCTTTCTTT
CDR3 protein: CASSVDSLGTEAFF
clone size: .
J gene: TRBJ1-1
D gene: .
V gene: TRBV6-1

CDR3 DNA: TGTGCCAGCACCGCGAGCCCCCGAGAAGAAAAACTGTTTTTT
CDR3 protein: CASTASPREEKLFF
clone size: .
J gene: TRBJ1-4
D gene: .
V gene: TRBV2

CDR3 DNA: TGTGCCAGCACCGGACAGGGCAGGGGAAAACTGTTTTTT
CDR3 protein: CASTGQGRGKLFF
clone size: few
J gene: TRBJ1-4
D gene: TRBD1
V gene: TRBV25-1

CDR3 DNA: TGTGCCAGTAGTATTATCATAGCGGGAACCACAGATACGCAGTATTTT
CDR3 protein: CASSIIIAGTTDTQYF
clone size: once
J gene: TRBJ2-3
D gene: TRBD2
V gene: TRBV19

CDR3 DNA: TGTGCCAGCTCAACAGGGATAGCCAAAAACATTCAGTACTTC
CDR3 protein: CASSTGIAKNIQYF
clone size: .
J gene: TRBJ2-4
D gene: .
V gene: TRBV18

CDR3 DNA: TGCGCCAGCAGCCAGGTAGCCCAGAGAAACTATGGCTACACCTTC
CDR3 protein: CASSQVAQRNYGYTF
clone size: .
J gene: TRBJ1-2
D gene: .
V gene: TRBV4-3

CDR3 DNA: TGTGCCAGCAGTTTCGCAGGGGCCCACTCCTACAATGAGCAGTTCTTC
CDR3 protein: CASSFAGAHSYNEQFF
clone size: .
J gene: TRBJ2-1
D gene: .
V gene: TRBV27

CDR3 DNA: TGTGCCAGCAGCCGACAGGGGGGGTTGGAGACCCAGTACTTC
CDR3 protein: CASSRQGGLETQYF
clone size: .
J gene: TRBJ2-5
D gene: TRBD1
V gene: TRBV11-2

CDR3 DNA: TGTGCCAGCAGCTTGACCCCTGGACAGGGGGGAAAAGATACGCAGTATTTT
CDR3 protein: CASSLTPGQGGKDTQYF
clone size: few
J gene: TRBJ2-3
D gene: TRBD1
V gene: TRBV5-5

CDR3 DNA: TGTGCCAGCTCACCACCGAGGACAGGAAACTACGAGCAGTACTTC
CDR3 protein: CASSPPRTGNYEQYF
clone size: .
J gene: TRBJ2-7
D gene: TRBD1
V gene: TRBV18

CDR3 DNA: TGTGCCAGCAGTTTATCGACTGGGGGGGGCTTCGAGCAGTACTTC
CDR3 protein: CASSLSTGGGFEQYF
clone size: .
J gene: TRBJ2-7
D gene: .
V gene: TRBV27

CDR3 DNA: TGTGCCAGTAGTTTTGCGGCAACTCCACAAGAGACCCAGTACTTC
CDR3 protein: CASSFAATPQETQYF
clone size: .
J gene: TRBJ2-5
D gene: .
V gene: TRBV19